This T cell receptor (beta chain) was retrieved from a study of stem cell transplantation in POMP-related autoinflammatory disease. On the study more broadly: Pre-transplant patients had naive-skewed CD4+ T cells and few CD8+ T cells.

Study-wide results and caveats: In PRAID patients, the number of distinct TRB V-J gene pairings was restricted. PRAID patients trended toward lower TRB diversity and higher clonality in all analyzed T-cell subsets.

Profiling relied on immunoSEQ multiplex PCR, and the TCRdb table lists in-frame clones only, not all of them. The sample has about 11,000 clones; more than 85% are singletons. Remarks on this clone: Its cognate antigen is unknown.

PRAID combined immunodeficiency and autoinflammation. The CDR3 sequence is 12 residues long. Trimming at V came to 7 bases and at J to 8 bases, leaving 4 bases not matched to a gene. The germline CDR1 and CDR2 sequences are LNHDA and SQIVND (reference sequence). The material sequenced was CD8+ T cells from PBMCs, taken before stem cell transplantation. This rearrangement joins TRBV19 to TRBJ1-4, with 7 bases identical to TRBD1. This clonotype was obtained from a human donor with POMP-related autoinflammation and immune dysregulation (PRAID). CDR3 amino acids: CASMDRTEKLFF. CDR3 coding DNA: TGTGCCAGTATGGACAGGACCGAAAAACTGTTTTTT.